The entry below describes one TCR beta chain. The antigen remains undetermined. The data stem from a study of spatial heterogeneity in lung cancer. Overall study results and limits: Resection blood, more than follow-up blood, showed ubiquitous expanded tumor TCRs.

Trimming cost V 6 bases and J 0 bases, with 15 bases left between them. The CDR3 has 14 amino acids. In germline, CDR1 is SQVTM, CDR2 ANQGSEA. The time point was: sample taken at primary tumor resection. Frozen PBMC, nontumor lung or tumor provided whole RNA, which was sequenced unsorted. Each CDR3 protein gets one entry after TCRdb re-called the 5' RACE reads with MiXCR. The data hold roughly 48,000 distinct CDR3 sequences, with over 9.5% observed a single time. Here the sequenced sample was PBMCs, taken at surgery. The sequence was obtained from a female donor with early-stage non-small cell lung cancer. V and J are TRBV29-1 and TRBJ2-7; D tentatively reads TRBD1 or TRBD2 (7 bases each). The CDR3 DNA reads TGCAGCGTGGGAGGGCCAGGGGGCTCCTACGAGCAGTACTTC. The encoded protein is CSVGGPGGSYEQYF.